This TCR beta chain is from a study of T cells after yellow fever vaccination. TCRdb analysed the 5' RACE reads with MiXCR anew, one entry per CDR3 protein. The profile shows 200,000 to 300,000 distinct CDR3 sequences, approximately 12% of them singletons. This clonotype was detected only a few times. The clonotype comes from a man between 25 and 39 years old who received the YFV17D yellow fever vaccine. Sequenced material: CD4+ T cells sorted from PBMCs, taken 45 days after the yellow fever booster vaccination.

The CDR3 is CASSLDRESYEQYF. DNA for the CDR3: TGTGCCAGCAGCTTGGACAGGGAGTCCTACGAGCAGTACTTC. The rearrangement links TRBV7-2 to TRBJ2-7, with 8 positions matching TRBD1. Germline assignment: CDR1 SGHTA and CDR2 FQGNSA. Germline trimming cut 3 bases from V and 1 base from J; bases unmatched to any gene: 2. This CDR3 region has 14 residues.